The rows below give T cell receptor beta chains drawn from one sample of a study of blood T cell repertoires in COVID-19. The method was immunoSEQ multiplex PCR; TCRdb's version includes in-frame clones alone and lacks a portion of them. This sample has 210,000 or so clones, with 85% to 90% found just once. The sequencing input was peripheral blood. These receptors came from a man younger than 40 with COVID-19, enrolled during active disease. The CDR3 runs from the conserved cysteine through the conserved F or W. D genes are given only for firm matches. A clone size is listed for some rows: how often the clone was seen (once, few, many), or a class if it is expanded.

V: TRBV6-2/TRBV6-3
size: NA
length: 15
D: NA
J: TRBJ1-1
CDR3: CASSLTRGSGTEAFF
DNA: TGTGCCAGCAGTTTAACCAGGGGCTCGGGCACTGAAGCTTTCTTT

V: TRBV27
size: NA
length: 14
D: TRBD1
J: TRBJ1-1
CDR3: CASRAQGVRTEAFF
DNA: TGTGCCAGCAGGGCACAGGGGGTGCGCACTGAAGCTTTCTTT

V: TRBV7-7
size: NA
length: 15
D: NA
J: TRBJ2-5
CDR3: CASSVDPGVQETQYF
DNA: TGTGCCAGCAGCGTCGACCCGGGGGTTCAAGAGACCCAGTACTTC

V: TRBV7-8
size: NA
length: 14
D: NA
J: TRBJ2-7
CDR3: CASSRVRDNYEQYF
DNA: TGTGCCAGCAGCCGGGTACGGGACAATTACGAGCAGTACTTC

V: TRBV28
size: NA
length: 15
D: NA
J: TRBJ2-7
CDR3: CASSFWQGGSYEQYF
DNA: TGTGCCAGCAGTTTTTGGCAGGGAGGCTCCTACGAGCAGTACTTC

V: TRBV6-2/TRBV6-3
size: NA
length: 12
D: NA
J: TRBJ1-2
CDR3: CASSFGGAGYTF
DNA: TGTGCCAGCAGTTTTGGAGGGGCCGGCTACACCTTC

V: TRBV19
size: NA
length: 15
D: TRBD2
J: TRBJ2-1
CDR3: CASRSMAGVGNEQFF
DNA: TGTGCCAGTAGGAGTATGGCGGGAGTCGGCAATGAGCAGTTCTTC

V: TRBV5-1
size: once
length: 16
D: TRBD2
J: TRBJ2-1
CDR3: CASSLLAGDWINEQFF
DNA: TGCGCCAGCAGCTTACTAGCGGGAGATTGGATCAATGAGCAGTTCTTC

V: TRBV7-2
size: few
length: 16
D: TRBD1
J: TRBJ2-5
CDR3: CASSLTTGTGGETQYF
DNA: TGTGCCAGCAGCTTAACAACCGGGACAGGAGGGGAGACCCAGTACTTC

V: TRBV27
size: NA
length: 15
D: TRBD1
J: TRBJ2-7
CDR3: CASSLLWDRASEQYF
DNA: TGTGCCAGCAGTTTATTATGGGACAGGGCCTCCGAGCAGTACTTC

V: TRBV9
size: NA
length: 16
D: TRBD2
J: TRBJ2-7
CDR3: CASSVAVRGGSHEQYF
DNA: TGTGCCAGCAGCGTAGCGGTTAGGGGAGGGTCCCACGAGCAGTACTTC

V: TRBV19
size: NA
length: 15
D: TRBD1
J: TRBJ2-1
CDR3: CASSIWGQGDAEQFF
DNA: TGTGCCAGTAGTATATGGGGACAGGGGGATGCTGAGCAGTTCTTC

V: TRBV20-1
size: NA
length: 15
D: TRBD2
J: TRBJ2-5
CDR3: CSASVASGSSETQYF
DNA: TGCAGTGCTAGTGTGGCTAGCGGGAGCTCAGAGACCCAGTACTTC

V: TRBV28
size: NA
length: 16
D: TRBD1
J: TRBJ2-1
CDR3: CASSGTGGARYNEQFF
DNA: TGTGCCAGCAGCGGGACAGGGGGCGCAAGGTACAATGAGCAGTTCTTC

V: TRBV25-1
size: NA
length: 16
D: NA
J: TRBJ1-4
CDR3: CASSDAQLSTNEKLFF
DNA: TGTGCCAGCAGTGACGCACAGCTTTCAACTAATGAAAAACTGTTTTTT

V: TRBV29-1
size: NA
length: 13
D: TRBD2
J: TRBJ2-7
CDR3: CSVETSGRNEQYF
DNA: TGCAGCGTGGAGACTAGCGGGAGAAACGAGCAGTACTTC

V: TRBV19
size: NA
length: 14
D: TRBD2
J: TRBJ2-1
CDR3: CASSRGGSYNEQFF
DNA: TGTGCCAGTAGTAGGGGGGGTTCCTACAATGAGCAGTTCTTC

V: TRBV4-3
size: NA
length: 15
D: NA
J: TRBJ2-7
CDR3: CASNPWQRSSYEQYF
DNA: TGCGCCAGCAACCCTTGGCAGCGTTCCTCCTACGAGCAGTACTTC

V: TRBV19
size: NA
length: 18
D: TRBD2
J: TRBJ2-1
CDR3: CASSTLFVAGAVYNEQFF
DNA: TGTGCCAGTAGTACCCTTTTTGTAGCGGGAGCGGTCTACAATGAGCAGTTCTTC

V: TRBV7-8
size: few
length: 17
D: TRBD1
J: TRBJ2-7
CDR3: CASSPQVTFDRAYEQYF
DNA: TGTGCCAGCAGCCCACAGGTTACGTTTGACAGGGCCTACGAGCAGTACTTC

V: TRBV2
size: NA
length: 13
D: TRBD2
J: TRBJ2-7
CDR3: CASNPSGSYEQYF
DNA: TGTGCCAGCAACCCTAGCGGTAGCTACGAGCAGTACTTC

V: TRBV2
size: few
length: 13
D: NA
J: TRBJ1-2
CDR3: CASSDRANYGYTF
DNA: TGTGCCAGCAGTGACAGGGCTAACTATGGCTACACCTTC

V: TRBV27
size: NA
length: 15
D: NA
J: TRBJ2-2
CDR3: CASSRLEARGGELFF
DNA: TGTGCCAGCAGTCGTCTAGAAGCACGTGGCGGGGAGCTGTTTTTT

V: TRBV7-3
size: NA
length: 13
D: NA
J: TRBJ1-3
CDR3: CASSSVSGNTIYF
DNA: TGTGCCAGCAGTTCGGTCTCTGGAAACACCATATATTTT

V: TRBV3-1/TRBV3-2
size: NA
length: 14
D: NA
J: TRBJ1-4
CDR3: CASSQGTANEKLFF
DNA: TGTGCCAGCAGCCAAGGGACAGCTAATGAAAAACTGTTTTTT

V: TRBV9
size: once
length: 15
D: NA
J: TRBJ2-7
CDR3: CASSVRGSGGYEQYF
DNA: TGTGCCAGCAGCGTCAGGGGCTCTGGGGGCTACGAGCAGTACTTC

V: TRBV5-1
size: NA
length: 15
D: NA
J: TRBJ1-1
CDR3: CASSLMGAENTEAFF
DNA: TGCGCCAGCAGCTTGATGGGGGCGGAGAACACTGAAGCTTTCTTT

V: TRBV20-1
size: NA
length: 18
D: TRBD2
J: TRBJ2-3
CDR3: CSASSHLGSGGFTDTQYF
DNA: TGCAGTGCTAGTAGCCACTTGGGGAGCGGGGGGTTCACAGATACGCAGTATTTT

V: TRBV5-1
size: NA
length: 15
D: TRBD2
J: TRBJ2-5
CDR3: CASSLVAGGPETQYF
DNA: TGCGCCAGCAGCTTGGTAGCGGGGGGGCCGGAGACCCAGTACTTC

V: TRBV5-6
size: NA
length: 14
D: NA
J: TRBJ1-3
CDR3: CASSLVGRVNTIYF
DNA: TGTGCCAGCAGCTTGGTTGGCAGGGTGAACACCATATATTTT

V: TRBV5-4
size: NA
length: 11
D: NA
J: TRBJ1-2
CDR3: CAINSLYGYTF
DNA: TGTGCCATCAATAGTCTCTATGGCTACACCTTC

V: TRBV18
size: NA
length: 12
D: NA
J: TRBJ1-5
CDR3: CASSPTGQPQHF
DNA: TGTGCCAGCTCACCCACCGGTCAGCCCCAGCATTTT

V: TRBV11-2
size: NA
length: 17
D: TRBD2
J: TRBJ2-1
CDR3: CASSPGGRRRGAWEQFF
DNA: TGTGCCAGCAGCCCCGGGGGGAGGAGGCGGGGGGCGTGGGAGCAGTTCTTC

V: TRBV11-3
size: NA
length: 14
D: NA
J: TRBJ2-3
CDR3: CASSLYSGTDTQYF
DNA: TGTGCCAGCAGCTTGTATAGCGGCACAGATACGCAGTATTTT